This T cell receptor (delta chain) was documented in a study of Vδ1+ human thymocytes. With V trimmed by 5 bases and J by 4 bases, 9 bases remained unmatched. Per germline, CDR1 TSWWSYY and CDR2 QGS. The CDR3 runs to 16 residues. The sorted cells were CD3+ Vdelta1+ Vdelta2- thymocytes from alphabeta-depleted thymus. Purity of the sorted Vdelta1+ thymocytes ranged from 98% to 99.6%. The template was reverse-transcribed extracted RNA. The CDR3 regions were amplified by multiplex PCR from V-gene primers to a constant-region primer. TCRdb reanalysed the multiplex PCR reads via CATT. This sample yields 70,000 to 90,000 delta-chain clones, of which 30% to 45% are seen a single time; around 0.3% belongs to the top ten. Points on this clone: No antigen is known for it.

Study-wide points: In the thymus, TRG and TRD repertoires looked highly polyclonal with Gaussian CDR3 lengths. Donors shared many TRG clonotypes but few TRD clonotypes. Despite high sort purity, roughly 20% of thymic T cell receptor delta sequences were Vdelta2.

The sequenced material came from Vdelta1+ gamma-delta thymocytes from the thymus. Stated subset: FACS-sorted CD3+ TCRalphabeta- TCRVdelta1+ TCRVdelta2- thymocytes. This clonotype originated in a boy under two years old who had congenital heart surgery. The chain recombines TRDV1 with TRDJ1; 11 bases agree with TRDD3. The CDR3 DNA is TGTGCTCTTGGGAGAGCTGGGGGATACAAAGACGATAAACTCATCTTT. This translates into CALGRAGGYKDDKLIF.